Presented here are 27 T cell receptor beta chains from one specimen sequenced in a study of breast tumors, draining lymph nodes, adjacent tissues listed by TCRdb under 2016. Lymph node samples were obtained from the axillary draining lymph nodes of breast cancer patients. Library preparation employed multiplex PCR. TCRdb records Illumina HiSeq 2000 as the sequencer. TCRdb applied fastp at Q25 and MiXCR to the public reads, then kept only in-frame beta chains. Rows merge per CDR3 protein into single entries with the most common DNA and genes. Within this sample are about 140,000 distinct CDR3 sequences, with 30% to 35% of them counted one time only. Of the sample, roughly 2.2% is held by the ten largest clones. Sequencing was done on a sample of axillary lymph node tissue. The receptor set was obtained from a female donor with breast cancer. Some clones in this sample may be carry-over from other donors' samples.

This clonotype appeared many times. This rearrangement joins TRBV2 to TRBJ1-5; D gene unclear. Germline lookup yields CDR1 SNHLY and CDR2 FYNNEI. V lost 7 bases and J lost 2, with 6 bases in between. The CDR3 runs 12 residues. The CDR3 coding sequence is TGTGCCAGCACGCGTGGCAATCAGCCCCAGCATTTT. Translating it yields CASTRGNQPQHF.

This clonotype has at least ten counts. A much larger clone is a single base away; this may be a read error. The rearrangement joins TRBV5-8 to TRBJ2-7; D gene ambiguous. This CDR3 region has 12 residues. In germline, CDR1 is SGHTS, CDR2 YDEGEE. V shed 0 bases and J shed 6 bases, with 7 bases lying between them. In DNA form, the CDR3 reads TGTGCCAGCAGCTTGGACTATCCCGAGCAGTACTTC. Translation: CASSLDYPEQYF.

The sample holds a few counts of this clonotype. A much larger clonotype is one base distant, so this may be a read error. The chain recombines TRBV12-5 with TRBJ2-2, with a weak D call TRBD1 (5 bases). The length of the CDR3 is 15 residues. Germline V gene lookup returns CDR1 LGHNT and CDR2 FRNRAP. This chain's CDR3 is CACGLGQGNTGELFF. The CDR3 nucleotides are TGTGCTTGTGGTTTGGGTCAGGGAAACACCGGGGAGCTGTTTTTT.

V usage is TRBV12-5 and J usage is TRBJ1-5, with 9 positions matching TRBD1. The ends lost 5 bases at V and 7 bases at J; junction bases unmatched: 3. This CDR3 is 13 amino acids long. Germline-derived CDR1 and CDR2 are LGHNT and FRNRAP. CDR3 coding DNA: TGTGCTAGTGGTCCCACAGGGGGCCAGCCCCAGCATTTT. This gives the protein CASGPTGGQPQHF.

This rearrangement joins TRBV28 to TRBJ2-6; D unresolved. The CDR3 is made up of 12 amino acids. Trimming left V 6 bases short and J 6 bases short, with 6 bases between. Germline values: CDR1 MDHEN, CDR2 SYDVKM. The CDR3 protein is CASSLVANVLTF. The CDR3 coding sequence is TGTGCCAGCAGCCTCGTGGCCAACGTCCTGACTTTC.

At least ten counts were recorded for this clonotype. This CDR3 reads CASSSTASTYEQYF. CDR3 nucleotide sequence: TGTGCCAGCTCATCGACAGCATCCACCTACGAGCAGTACTTC. The rearrangement links TRBV18 to TRBJ2-7; D possibly corresponds to TRBD1 (5 bases). Germline V gene sequence: CDR1 KGHSH, CDR2 LQKENI. The CDR3 length is 14 residues. With 5 bases removed from V and 2 bases from J, the gap between germline ends came to 13 bases.

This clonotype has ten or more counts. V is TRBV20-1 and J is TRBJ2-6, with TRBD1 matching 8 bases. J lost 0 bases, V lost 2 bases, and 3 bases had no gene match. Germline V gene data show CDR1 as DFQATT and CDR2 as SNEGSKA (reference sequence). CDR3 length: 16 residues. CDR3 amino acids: CSARTGGSSGANVLTF. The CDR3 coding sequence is TGCAGTGCTAGAACAGGGGGAAGCTCTGGGGCCAACGTCCTGACTTTC.

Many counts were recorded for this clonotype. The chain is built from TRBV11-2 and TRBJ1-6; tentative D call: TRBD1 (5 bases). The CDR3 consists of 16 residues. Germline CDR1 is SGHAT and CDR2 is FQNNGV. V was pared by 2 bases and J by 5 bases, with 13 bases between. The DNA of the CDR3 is TGTGCCAGCAGCTTATCGGTAGGGACCAATAATTCACCCCTCCACTTT. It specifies CASSLSVGTNNSPLHF. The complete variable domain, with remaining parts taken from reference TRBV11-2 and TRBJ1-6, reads EAGVAQSPRYKIIEKRQSVAFWCNPISGHATLYWYQQILGQGPKLLIQFQNNGVVDDSQLPKDRFSAERLKGVDSTLKIQPAKLEDSAVYLCASSLSVGTNNSPLHFGNGTRLTVT.

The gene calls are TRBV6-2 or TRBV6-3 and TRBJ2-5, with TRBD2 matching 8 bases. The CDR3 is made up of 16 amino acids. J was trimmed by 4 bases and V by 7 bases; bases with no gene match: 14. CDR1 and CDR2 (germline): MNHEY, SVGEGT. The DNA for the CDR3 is TGTGCCAGCATCCCCTCGGGGGGGGCCGAGGTAGAGACCCAGTACTTC. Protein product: CASIPSGGAEVETQYF.

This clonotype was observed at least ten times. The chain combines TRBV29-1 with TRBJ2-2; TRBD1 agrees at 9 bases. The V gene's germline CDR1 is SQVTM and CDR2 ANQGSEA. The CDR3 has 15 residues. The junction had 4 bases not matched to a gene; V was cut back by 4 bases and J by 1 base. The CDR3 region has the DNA TGCAGCGTTGCCCGGGGACAGGGGAACACCGGGGAGCTGTTTTTT. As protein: CSVARGQGNTGELFF.

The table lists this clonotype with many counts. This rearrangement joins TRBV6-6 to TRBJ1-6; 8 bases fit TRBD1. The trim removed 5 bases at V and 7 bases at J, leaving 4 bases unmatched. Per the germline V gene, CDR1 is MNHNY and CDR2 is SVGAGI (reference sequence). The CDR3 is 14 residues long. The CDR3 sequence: CASSPRGRNSPLHF. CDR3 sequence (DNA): TGTGCCAGCAGTCCCAGGGGGCGGAATTCACCCCTCCACTTT.

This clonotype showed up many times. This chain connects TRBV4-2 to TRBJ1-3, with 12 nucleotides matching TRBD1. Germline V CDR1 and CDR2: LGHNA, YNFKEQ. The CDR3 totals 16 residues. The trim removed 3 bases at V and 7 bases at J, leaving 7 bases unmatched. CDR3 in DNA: TGTGCCAGCAGCCAGGGACAGGGGGCCGAGGCGAACACCATATATTTT. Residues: CASSQGQGAEANTIYF.

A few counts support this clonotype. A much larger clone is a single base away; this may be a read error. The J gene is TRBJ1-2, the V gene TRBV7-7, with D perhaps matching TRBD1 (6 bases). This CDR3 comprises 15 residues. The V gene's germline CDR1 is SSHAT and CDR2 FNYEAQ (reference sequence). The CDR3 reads CASIYPGDSNYGYPF. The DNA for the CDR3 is TGTGCTAGCATATACCCAGGGGACTCAAACTATGGCTACCCCTTC.

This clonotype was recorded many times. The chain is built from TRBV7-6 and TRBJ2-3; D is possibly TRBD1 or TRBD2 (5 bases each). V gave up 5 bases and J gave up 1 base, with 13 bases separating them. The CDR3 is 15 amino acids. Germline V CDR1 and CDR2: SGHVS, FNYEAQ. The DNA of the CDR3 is TGTGCCAGCAGCGGAACCGGGACCCGCACAGATACGCAGTATTTT. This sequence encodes CASSGTGTRTDTQYF.

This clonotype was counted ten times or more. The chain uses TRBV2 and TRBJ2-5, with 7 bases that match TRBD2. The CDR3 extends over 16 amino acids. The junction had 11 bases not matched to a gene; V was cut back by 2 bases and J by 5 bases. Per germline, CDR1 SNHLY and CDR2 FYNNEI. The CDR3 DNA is TGTGCCAGCAGTGAAAGAGGGACGACCGGGGGGGAGACCCAGTACTTC. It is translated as CASSERGTTGGETQYF.

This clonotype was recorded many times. The CDR3 sequence: CSARVWGQGGNQPQHF. Here the CDR3 DNA reads TGCAGTGCTAGAGTCTGGGGACAGGGAGGCAATCAGCCCCAGCATTTT. The chain couples TRBV20-1 to TRBJ1-5; TRBD1 matches 9 bases. This CDR3 region has 16 residues. Losses at the gene ends were 1 base for V and 2 bases for J; bases not matched to a gene: 6. Germline CDR1 reads DFQATT; CDR2 reads SNEGSKA (reference sequence).

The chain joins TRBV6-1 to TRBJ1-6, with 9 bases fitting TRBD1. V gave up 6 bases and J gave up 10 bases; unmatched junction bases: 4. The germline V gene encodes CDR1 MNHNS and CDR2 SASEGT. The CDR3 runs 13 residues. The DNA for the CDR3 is TGTGCCAGCAGACTGGACAGGGGATCACCCCTCCACTTT. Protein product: CASRLDRGSPLHF.

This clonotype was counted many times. The CDR3 loop reads CASTPDVPGTGHYEQYF. In nucleotides, the CDR3 is TGTGCCAGCACCCCGGATGTCCCCGGGACAGGCCACTACGAGCAGTACTTC. The chain combines TRBV6-5 with TRBJ2-7; 8 nucleotides line up with TRBD1. With 7 bases clipped from V and 3 bases from J, the junction kept 17 bases outside the gene matches. CDR3 length: 17 amino acids. The germline V gene has CDR1 MNHEY and CDR2 SVGAGI.

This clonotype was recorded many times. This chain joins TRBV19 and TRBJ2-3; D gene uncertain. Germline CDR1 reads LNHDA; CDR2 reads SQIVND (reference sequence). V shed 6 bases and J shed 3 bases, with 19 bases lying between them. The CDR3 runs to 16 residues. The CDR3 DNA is TGTGCCAGTAGCACCCGAAAGATCCACCCGACAGATACGCAGTATTTT. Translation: CASSTRKIHPTDTQYF.

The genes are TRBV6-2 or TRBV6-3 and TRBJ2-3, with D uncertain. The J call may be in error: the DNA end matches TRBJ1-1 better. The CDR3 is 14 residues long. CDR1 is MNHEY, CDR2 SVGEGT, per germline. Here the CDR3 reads CASSGGIMNTEAFF. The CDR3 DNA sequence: TGTGCCAGCAGTGGTGGGATTATGAACACTGAAGCTTTCTTT.

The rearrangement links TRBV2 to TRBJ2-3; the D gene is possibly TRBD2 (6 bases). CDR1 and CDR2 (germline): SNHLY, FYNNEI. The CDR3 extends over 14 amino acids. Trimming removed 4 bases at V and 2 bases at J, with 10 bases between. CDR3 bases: TGTGCCAGCAGTGGGGAGGACGACACAGATACGCAGTATTTT. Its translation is CASSGEDDTDTQYF.

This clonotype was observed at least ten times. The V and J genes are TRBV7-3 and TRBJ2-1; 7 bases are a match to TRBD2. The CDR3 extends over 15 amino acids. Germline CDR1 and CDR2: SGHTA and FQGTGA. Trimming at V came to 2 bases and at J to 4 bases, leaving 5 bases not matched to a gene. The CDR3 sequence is CASSLGGGPYNEQFF. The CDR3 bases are TGTGCCAGCAGCTTAGGGGGGGGACCTTACAATGAGCAGTTCTTC.

The CDR3 region is CASSLWNEQYV. The CDR3 bases are TGTGCCAGCAGCTTATGGAATGAGCAGTACGTC. The chain links TRBV5-6 to TRBJ2-7; D uncertain. Trimming took 2 bases from V and 7 from J, leaving 7 bases between them. This CDR3 spans 11 amino acids. The germline V gene encodes CDR1 SGHDT and CDR2 YYEEEE.

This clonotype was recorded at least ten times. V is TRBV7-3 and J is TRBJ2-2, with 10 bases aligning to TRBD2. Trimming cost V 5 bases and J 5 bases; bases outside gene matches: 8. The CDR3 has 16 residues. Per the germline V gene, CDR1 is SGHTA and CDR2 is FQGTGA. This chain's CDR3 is CASSKLAGASTGELFF. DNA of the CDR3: TGTGCCAGCAGCAAGCTAGCGGGGGCGAGTACCGGGGAGCTGTTTTTT. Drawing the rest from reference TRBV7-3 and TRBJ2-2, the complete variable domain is GAGVSQTPSNKVTEKGKYVELRCDPISGHTALYWYRQSLGQGPEFLIYFQGTGAADDSGLPNDRFFAVRPEGSVSTLKIQRTERGDSAVYLCASSKLAGASTGELFFGEGSRLTVL.

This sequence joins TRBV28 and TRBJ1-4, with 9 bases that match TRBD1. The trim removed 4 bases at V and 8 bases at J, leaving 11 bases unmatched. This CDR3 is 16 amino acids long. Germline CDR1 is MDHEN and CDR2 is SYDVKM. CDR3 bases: TGTGCCAGCAGTTGCCACACCGCGGGACAGGGAGAAAAACTGTTTTTT. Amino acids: CASSCHTAGQGEKLFF.

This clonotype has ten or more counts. CDR3: CSAPPGAQETQYF. The CDR3 DNA reads TGCAGTGCGCCTCCGGGGGCCCAAGAGACCCAGTACTTC. The V call is TRBV20-1, the J call TRBJ2-5; D possibly matches TRBD1 or TRBD2 (6 bases each). In germline, CDR1 is DFQATT, CDR2 SNEGSKA (reference sequence). This CDR3 comprises 13 residues. With 6 bases removed from V and 1 base from J, the gap between germline ends came to 12 bases.

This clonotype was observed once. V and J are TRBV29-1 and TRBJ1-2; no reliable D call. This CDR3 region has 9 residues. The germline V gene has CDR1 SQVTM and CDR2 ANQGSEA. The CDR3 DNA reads TGCAGTATGGAGTATGGCTACACCTTC. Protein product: CSMEYGYTF.